Detailed here is one T cell receptor beta chain. This clone was recorded only once. The clone's antigen remains unknown. Qualities for individual bases were not recorded, and no much larger clone is one base off. These data are taken from a study of blood T cell repertoires in COVID-19 (dated by TCRdb to the early 2020s). The study in broad terms: Samples covering the acute and convalescent phases of COVID-19 were provided by collaborators in the United States, Italy and Spain. The material from the prospective study consisted of cDNA or gDNA derived from T cells, B-cell-depleted T cells, or PBMCs. Deeply sampled blood TCRbeta repertoires from subjects exposed to, actively infected with, or recovered from COVID-19 were included in the dataset. A freely available public database, intended as a resource for researchers studying the immune response to SARS-CoV-2, is where the repertoires were released. The samples were drawn from two sources: the first 160 participants of the ongoing ImmuneRACE study, and approximately 1,300 subjects contributed by 6 global collaborators. Nearly every sample came with metadata listing a de-identified subject ID, COVID-19 status, age in years and sex. Where available, HLA class I and class II types were taken from metadata supplied by the sample provider and were not determined by assay-based typing. What the authors observed across the whole study: The amount of clinical and demographic metadata varied by source and participant and was provided uncurated.

Including the terminal cysteine and phenylalanine, the CDR3 comprises 14 residues. Only the CDR3 DNA stays, 42 bases, in frame from base 1. V trim: 6 bases; J trim: 5 bases; unmatched bases: 9. In the germline V gene, CDR1 corresponds to SGHTA and CDR2 to FQGNSA. The immunoSEQ Assay, a bias-controlled multiplex PCR, was used to amplify TCRbeta CDR3 regions from genomic DNA. The paper's data handling went like this. The number of nucleated cells in each sample was estimated by amplification of reference gene primers within the assay. To quantify the absolute abundance of each unique TCRbeta CDR3 rearrangement, sequence reads were collapsed and filtered. Productive Simpson clonality was computed per sample as the square root of Simpson's diversity index over productive rearrangements. The table was pulled from immuneACCESS by TCRdb, which kept in-frame rearrangements only. Such tables lose some clones; where checked, under half of the loss comes from unresolved V genes, and the rest has no known cause. V, J and clone size derive from that table, while D and trimming were established from the DNA sequence. The sample table holds approximately 280,000 clones, of which around nine tenths were seen once. The biggest ten clones account for more than 6% of the sample.

At one collaborating source in Seattle, patients were enrolled during active infection and were followed longitudinally through the course of disease. Whole blood was collected in K2EDTA tubes by collaborating institutions according to the institutions' own protocols. For TCRbeta analysis, collaborators shipped samples in one of three forms: frozen whole blood, isolated PBMCs, or DNA extracted from either of those sample types. The chain uses TRBV7-2 and TRBJ2-5, with 7 bases aligning to TRBD1. Material for sequencing was peripheral blood. This TCR was recovered from a woman younger than 45 with COVID-19, enrolled during active disease. The CDR3 amino acid sequence is: CASRQTGAGETQYF. At the DNA level, the sequence is TGTGCCAGCAGGCAAACAGGGGCCGGGGAGACCCAGTACTTC.